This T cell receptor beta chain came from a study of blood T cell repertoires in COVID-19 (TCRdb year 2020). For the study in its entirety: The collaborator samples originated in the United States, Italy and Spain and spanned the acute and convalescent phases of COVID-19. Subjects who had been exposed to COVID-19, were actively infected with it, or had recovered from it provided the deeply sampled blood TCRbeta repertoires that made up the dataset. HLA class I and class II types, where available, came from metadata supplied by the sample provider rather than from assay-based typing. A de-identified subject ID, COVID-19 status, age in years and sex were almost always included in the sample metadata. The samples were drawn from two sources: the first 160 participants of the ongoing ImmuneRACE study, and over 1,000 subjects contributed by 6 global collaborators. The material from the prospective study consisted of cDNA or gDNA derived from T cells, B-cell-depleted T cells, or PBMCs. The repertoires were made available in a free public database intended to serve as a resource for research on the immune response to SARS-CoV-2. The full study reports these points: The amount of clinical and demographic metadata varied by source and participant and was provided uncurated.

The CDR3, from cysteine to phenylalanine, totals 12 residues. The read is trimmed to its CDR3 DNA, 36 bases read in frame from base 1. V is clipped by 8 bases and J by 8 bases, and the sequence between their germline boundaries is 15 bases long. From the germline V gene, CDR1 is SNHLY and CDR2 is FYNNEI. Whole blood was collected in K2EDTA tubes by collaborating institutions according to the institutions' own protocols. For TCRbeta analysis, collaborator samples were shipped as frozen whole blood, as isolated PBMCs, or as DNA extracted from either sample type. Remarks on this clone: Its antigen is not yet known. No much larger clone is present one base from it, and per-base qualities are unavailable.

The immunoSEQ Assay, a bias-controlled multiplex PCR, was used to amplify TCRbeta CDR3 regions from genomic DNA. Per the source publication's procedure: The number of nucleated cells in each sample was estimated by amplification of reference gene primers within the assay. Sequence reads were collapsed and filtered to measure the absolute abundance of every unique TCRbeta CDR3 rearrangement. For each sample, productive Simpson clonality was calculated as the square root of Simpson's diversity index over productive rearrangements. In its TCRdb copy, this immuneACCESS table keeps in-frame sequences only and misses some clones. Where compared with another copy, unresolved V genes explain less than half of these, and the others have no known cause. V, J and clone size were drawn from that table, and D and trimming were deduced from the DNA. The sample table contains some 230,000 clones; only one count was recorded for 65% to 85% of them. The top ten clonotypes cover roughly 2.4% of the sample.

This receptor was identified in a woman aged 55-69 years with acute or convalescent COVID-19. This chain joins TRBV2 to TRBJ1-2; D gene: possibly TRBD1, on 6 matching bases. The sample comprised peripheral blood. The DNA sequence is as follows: TGTGCCAGCTCAACAGGGACTAACGGCTACACCTTC. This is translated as CASSTGTNGYTF.